This is a list of T cell receptor beta chains from one sample in a study of ipilimumab plus nivolumab after autologous stem cell transplantation. Method: immunoSEQ multiplex PCR; TCRdb's copy keeps in-frame clones and lacks some. The sample yields fewer than 45,000 clones, 92% seen once. The sequenced sample was PBMCs, obtained in a trial of ipilimumab plus nivolumab as post-transplant consolidation. Receptors were obtained from a male donor with multiple myeloma. Both conserved end residues are part of each CDR3. D genes are given only for firm matches. Only some rows state a clone size, as once, few, many or a class for expanded clones.

j_call clone_size d_call cdr3_length v_call cdr3_aa cdr3_nt
TRBJ2-3 . TRBD2 17 TRBV25-1 CASRSSGGPVGTDTQYF TGTGCCAGCAGGTCGAGCGGGGGGCCGGTAGGCACAGATACGCAGTATTTT
TRBJ2-2 . TRBD2 16 TRBV27 CASIGWSGANTGELFF TGTGCCAGCATAGGGTGGAGCGGGGCTAACACCGGGGAGCTGTTTTTT
TRBJ2-3 . TRBD1 21 TRBV29-1 CSVGGTRDRGRVGASTDTQYF TGCAGCGTCGGGGGGACCCGGGACAGGGGTCGTGTGGGCGCTAGCACAGATACGCAGTATTTT
TRBJ2-7 . . 16 TRBV5-1 CASSSTSAGGVYEQYF TGCGCCAGCAGCTCTACTTCGGCAGGGGGGGTCTACGAGCAGTACTTC
TRBJ2-5 once . 15 TRBV2 CASSELGSEQETQYF TGTGCCAGCAGTGAATTAGGTAGCGAGCAAGAGACCCAGTACTTC
TRBJ2-2 few TRBD2 18 TRBV18 CASSPRLAGGPNTGELFF TGTGCCAGCTCACCCCGGCTAGCGGGGGGGCCGAACACCGGGGAGCTGTTTTTT
TRBJ2-7 . TRBD1 15 TRBV5-5 CASSSVGTDSYEQYF TGTGCCAGCAGCTCGGTGGGGACAGACTCCTACGAGCAGTACTTC
TRBJ1-2 . TRBD1 15 TRBV5-1 CASSTAQGAGYGYTF TGCGCCAGCAGCACAGCACAGGGGGCAGGCTATGGCTACACCTTC
TRBJ2-5 once TRBD1 14 TRBV7-9 CASSPRTGPETQYF TGTGCCAGCAGCCCCCGGACAGGGCCAGAGACCCAGTACTTC
TRBJ2-7 . . 12 TRBV28 CASSLERHEQYF TGTGCCAGCAGTTTAGAGAGACACGAGCAGTACTTC
TRBJ2-3 . TRBD2 17 TRBV13 CASSFDKREGPRDTQYF TGTGCCAGCAGCTTTGATAAGCGGGAGGGCCCTCGGGATACGCAGTATTTT
TRBJ2-2 . . 14 TRBV27 CASSYTGIARELFF TGTGCCAGCAGTTACACAGGGATTGCTCGGGAGCTGTTTTTT
TRBJ2-7 . . 11 TRBV30 CAWRQSYEQYF TGTGCCTGGCGACAGTCCTACGAGCAGTACTTC
TRBJ2-1 . . 15 TRBV4-3 CASTRVLSSYNEQFF TGCGCCAGCACCAGGGTCCTAAGCTCCTACAATGAGCAGTTCTTC
TRBJ2-2 . TRBD1 17 TRBV7-2 CASSLGLGTGVAGELFF TGTGCCAGCAGCTTAGGTTTAGGGACAGGGGTCGCCGGGGAGCTGTTTTTT
TRBJ2-7 . TRBD2 15 TRBV11-2 CASSQLAGGSYEQYF TGTGCCAGCAGCCAACTAGCGGGAGGAAGCTACGAGCAGTACTTC
TRBJ2-5 . . 12 TRBV6-1 CASTKRQETQYF TGTGCCAGCACGAAAAGACAAGAGACCCAGTACTTC
TRBJ2-3 . . 15 TRBV5-1 CASSLGDVWADTQYF TGCGCCAGCAGCTTGGGGGACGTGTGGGCAGATACGCAGTATTTT
TRBJ2-6 once TRBD2 18 TRBV7-2 CASSRSGGAPSGANVLTF TGTGCCAGCAGCCGTAGCGGGGGGGCCCCCTCTGGGGCCAACGTCCTGACTTTC
TRBJ2-7 . TRBD2 14 TRBV7-2 CASSLLAGVYEQYF TGTGCCAGCAGCTTACTAGCGGGAGTTTACGAGCAGTACTTC
TRBJ2-1 . TRBD2 15 TRBV11-2 CASRGGTSAVNEQFF TGTGCCAGCCGGGGGGGGACTAGCGCGGTTAATGAGCAGTTCTTC
TRBJ2-7 . . 15 TRBV5-1 CASSLDPTALWEQYF TGCGCCAGCAGCTTGGACCCGACAGCCCTTTGGGAGCAGTACTTC
TRBJ2-5 once TRBD2 14 TRBV19 CASSTPGLQETQYF TGTGCCAGTAGTACCCCGGGACTACAAGAGACCCAGTACTTC
TRBJ2-6 . . 23 TRBV5-1 CASSLEREWTRSLFLSGANVLTF TGCGCCAGCAGCTTGGAAAGGGAGTGGACAAGGAGTTTGTTCCTCTCTGGGGCCAACGTCCTGACTTTC
TRBJ1-1 . . 15 TRBV28 CASSRIVLKDTEAFF TGTGCCAGCAGCCGAATAGTACTTAAGGACACTGAAGCTTTCTTT
TRBJ2-7 . . 15 TRBV27 CASSLSAGFRYEQYF TGTGCCAGCAGTTTATCCGCGGGGTTCCGTTACGAGCAGTACTTC
TRBJ2-5 . . 13 TRBV5-1 CASSWTYQETQYF TGCGCCAGCAGCTGGACCTACCAAGAGACCCAGTACTTC
TRBJ1-3 . TRBD1 15 TRBV30 CAWSVPRGVGNTIYF TGTGCCTGGAGTGTACCCAGGGGGGTTGGGAACACCATATATTTT
TRBJ2-7 few . 13 TRBV6-6 CASRPTSSYEQYF TGTGCCAGCAGGCCGACTAGCTCCTACGAGCAGTACTTC
TRBJ1-1 . . 18 TRBV9 CASSVGDRAGPMNTEAFF TGTGCCAGCAGCGTAGGGGATAGGGCAGGGCCAATGAACACTGAAGCTTTCTTT
TRBJ2-7 . . 12 TRBV6-8 CASPDTYYEQYF TGTGCCAGCCCGGACACTTATTACGAGCAGTACTTC
TRBJ1-1 . . 12 TRBV2 CASSAVDTEAFF TGTGCCAGCAGCGCCGTTGACACTGAAGCTTTCTTT
TRBJ2-7 . TRBD2 18 TRBV19 CASSAPRGSGGRNYEQYF TGTGCCAGTAGTGCCCCTCGTGGTAGCGGGGGGAGGAACTACGAGCAGTACTTC
TRBJ2-7 . TRBD2 16 TRBV4-2 CASSQDLGLAGEEQYF TGTGCCAGCAGCCAAGACTTAGGACTAGCGGGAGAAGAGCAGTACTTC
TRBJ1-2 once . 17 TRBV19 CASSIRYSGTLLHGYTF TGTGCCAGTAGTATCCGTTACTCCGGGACTCTACTCCATGGCTACACCTTC
TRBJ2-6 . . 17 TRBV7-6 CASSLAAGNSGANVLTF TGTGCCAGCAGCTTAGCAGCCGGAAACTCTGGGGCCAACGTCCTGACTTTC
TRBJ2-3 . . 11 TRBV29-1 CSVEGEDTQYF TGCAGCGTTGAAGGAGAAGATACGCAGTATTTT
TRBJ1-6 . TRBD1 17 TRBV7-2 CASSLTPGGRSNSPLHF TGTGCCAGCAGCTTAACTCCAGGGGGTAGAAGTAATTCACCCCTCCACTTT
TRBJ2-4 . TRBD1 16 TRBV28 CASFPQGARGKNIQYF TGTGCCAGCTTTCCCCAGGGGGCGCGGGGCAAAAACATTCAGTACTTC
TRBJ1-3 . TRBD1 14 TRBV28 CASSRTGSGNTIYF TGTGCCAGCAGCCGGACAGGGTCTGGAAACACCATATATTTT